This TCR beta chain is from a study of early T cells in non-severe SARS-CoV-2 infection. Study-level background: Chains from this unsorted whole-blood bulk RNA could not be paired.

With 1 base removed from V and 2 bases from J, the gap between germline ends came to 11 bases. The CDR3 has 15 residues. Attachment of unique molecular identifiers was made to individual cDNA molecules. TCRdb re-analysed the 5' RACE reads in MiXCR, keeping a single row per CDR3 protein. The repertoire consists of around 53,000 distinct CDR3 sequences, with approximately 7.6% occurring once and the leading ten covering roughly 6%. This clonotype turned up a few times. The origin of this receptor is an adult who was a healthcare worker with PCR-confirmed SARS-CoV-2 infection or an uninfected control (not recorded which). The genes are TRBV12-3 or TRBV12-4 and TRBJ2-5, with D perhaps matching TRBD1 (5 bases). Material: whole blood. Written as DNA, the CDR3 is TGTGCCAGCAGTTTAGACAGGAGTGGGCAAGAGACCCAGTACTTC. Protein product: CASSLDRSGQETQYF.